These T cell receptor beta chains were read from a single sample in a study of Ad26.COV2.S vaccination and SARS-CoV-2 variants. The table came from immunoSEQ multiplex PCR; TCRdb's copy has only in-frame clones and leaves some out. The table has roughly 350,000 clones, around 90% seen once. Sequencing was performed on peripheral blood, taken in a trial of Ad26.COV2.S vaccine versus placebo. Receptors originate from a person aged 18 to 65 who received the Ad26.COV2.S COVID-19 vaccine or a placebo. The CDR3 runs from the conserved cysteine through the conserved F or W. D genes are given only for firm matches. Not all rows give a size; the values are once, few, many and, for expanded clones, a class.

TRBV18	TRBJ2-7	.	.	TGTGCCAGCTCACCAAATCAGGGGCTGAGTAGCTACGAGCAGTACTTC	CASSPNQGLSSYEQYF
TRBV29-1	TRBJ1-5	few	.	TGCAGCGCCTCTGGGCCCGACAGCAATCAGCCCCAGCATTTT	CSASGPDSNQPQHF
TRBV6-5	TRBJ1-1	once	.	TGTGCCAGCGTACTGAACACTGAAGCTTTCTTT	CASVLNTEAFF
TRBV5-1	TRBJ1-3	.	.	TGCGCCAGCAGCTCGCTCCTAGGTAGCTCTGGAAACACCATATATTTT	CASSSLLGSSGNTIYF
TRBV14	TRBJ2-1	.	.	TGTGCCAGCAGCCAATTTTATGAGCAGTTCTTC	CASSQFYEQFF
TRBV5-1	TRBJ2-3	.	.	TGCGCCAGCAGCGAGGGTGTCCCCATCACAGATACGCAGTATTTT	CASSEGVPITDTQYF
TRBV19	TRBJ1-5	few	.	TGTGCCAGCCGTATGACATTCGGCGTCAATCAGCCCCAGCATTTT	CASRMTFGVNQPQHF
TRBV14	TRBJ1-3	.	.	TGTGCCAGCAGCCCCTTCTCGGGGGGGACCGGAAACACCATATATTTT	CASSPFSGGTGNTIYF
TRBV5-4	TRBJ2-7	.	.	TGTGCCAGCAGCTCGCTGAGCCAGGGGCCCTACGAGCAGTACTTC	CASSSLSQGPYEQYF
TRBV29-1	TRBJ1-3	.	TRBD1	TGCAGCGTGGGCGACAGGGACACCATATATTTT	CSVGDRDTIYF
TRBV12-3/TRBV12-4	TRBJ2-3	.	TRBD2	TGTGCCAGCAGCCCTAGCGGAGGAGATACGCAGTATTTT	CASSPSGGDTQYF
TRBV4-2	TRBJ1-2	.	.	TGTGCCAGCAGCCAAGTCCTCGGGGACACCACTAACTATGGCTACACCTTC	CASSQVLGDTTNYGYTF
TRBV2	TRBJ1-1	.	.	TGTGCCAGCAGGGAGACAGGAATGAACACTGAAGCTTTCTTT	CASRETGMNTEAFF
TRBV5-4	TRBJ1-1	.	TRBD1	TGTGCCAGCAGCTTCCAGGGGGGGACTGAAGCTTTCTTT	CASSFQGGTEAFF
TRBV6-5	TRBJ1-2	.	.	TGTGCCAGCAGCCCCGGACAGACCCAGGGGTATGGCTACACCTTC	CASSPGQTQGYGYTF
TRBV5-1	TRBJ1-5	.	.	TGCGCCAGCAGCCCGGGACTCCCTAATGAGCCCCAGCATTTT	CASSPGLPNEPQHF
TRBV19	TRBJ1-6	.	TRBD1	TGTGCCAGCAACTGGGCCTTTCCGGGACAGGGGGCCGGCTCCTATAATTCACCCCTCCACTTT	CASNWAFPGQGAGSYNSPLHF
TRBV7-9	TRBJ1-1	.	TRBD1	TGTGCCAGCAGCGAGACGGACAGGGTGGCTTTCTTT	CASSETDRVAFF
TRBV30	TRBJ1-5	.	TRBD1	TGTGCCTGGAGTTCCACAAGGACAGGGGCAACGCGGGACAATCAGCCCCAGCATTTT	CAWSSTRTGATRDNQPQHF
TRBV6-1	TRBJ1-5	.	.	TGTGCCAGCAGTGAAAGGGACCCAATACGCAATCAGCCCCAGCATTTT	CASSERDPIRNQPQHF
TRBV12-3/TRBV12-4	TRBJ1-2	.	.	TGTGCCAGCAAGTTTATGGGGGACTATGGCTACACCTTC	CASKFMGDYGYTF
TRBV4-2	TRBJ1-6	.	TRBD1	TGTGCCAGCAGCCAAGGATACCGGGACAGGCTATCCGAAATGGATTCACCCCTCCACTTT	CASSQGYRDRLSEMDSPLHF
TRBV5-1	TRBJ2-6	.	TRBD1	TGCGCCAGCAGCTTGACGTCCCCCGGGACAGGGACTTCTGGGGCCAACGTCCTGACTTTC	CASSLTSPGTGTSGANVLTF
TRBV2	TRBJ1-2	.	TRBD1	TGTGCCAGCAGCCTAGGGGACAGGGGTAATGGCTACACCTTC	CASSLGDRGNGYTF
TRBV10-3	TRBJ1-1	.	.	TGTGCCACGCGACAGCCGAACACTGAAGCTTTCTTT	CATRQPNTEAFF
TRBV3-1/TRBV3-2	TRBJ1-2	.	.	TGTGCCAGCAGCCGGGACATCTATGGCTACACCTTC	CASSRDIYGYTF
TRBV25-1	TRBJ1-1	.	.	TGTGCCAGCAGTCCCTCTGGTGCAGGGGACCCTGAAGCTTTCTTT	CASSPSGAGDPEAFF
TRBV6-1	TRBJ1-2	.	TRBD1	TGTGCCAGCAGTGAATGGACAGGGAATGGCTACACCTTC	CASSEWTGNGYTF
TRBV4-1	TRBJ1-5	.	.	TGCGCCAGCAGCCAAGGCTTTCCCAATCAGCCCCAGCATTTT	CASSQGFPNQPQHF
TRBV5-1	TRBJ2-1	.	TRBD2	TGCGCCAGCAGGACGGGGACTAGCGGCAATGAGCAGTTCTTC	CASRTGTSGNEQFF
TRBV19	TRBJ1-4	.	.	TGTGCCAGTAGTCAGACAGTATCGGGCAATAATGAAAAACTGTTTTTT	CASSQTVSGNNEKLFF
TRBV7-2	TRBJ2-5	.	TRBD1	TGTGCCAGCAGCTCGGACAGGGAAGATAGTCGGAAGACCCAGTACTTC	CASSSDREDSRKTQYF
TRBV2	TRBJ1-5	.	.	TGTGCCAGCAGTGAGGGACACCCTTTCAATCAGCCCCAGCATTTT	CASSEGHPFNQPQHF
TRBV3-1/TRBV3-2	TRBJ2-7	.	TRBD2	TGTGCCAGCAGCCCCCCCGGGGGGTCCGAGCAGTACTTC	CASSPPGGSEQYF
TRBV7-9	TRBJ2-4	.	TRBD1	TGTGCCAGCAGCTCGGACAGGAACATTCAGTACTTC	CASSSDRNIQYF
TRBV7-9	TRBJ2-1	.	TRBD2	TGTGCCAGCAGCTCCGGGACTAGAAACAATGAGCAGTTCTTC	CASSSGTRNNEQFF
TRBV15	TRBJ1-4	.	.	TGTGCCACCAGCAGAGGGCAGGGGAGGTCGAGGCTGTTTTTT	CATSRGQGRSRLFF
TRBV15	TRBJ2-3	.	.	TGTGCCACCAGCAGAGGAGGATTTAGCACAGATACGCAGTATTTT	CATSRGGFSTDTQYF
TRBV29-1	TRBJ2-2	.	.	TGCAGCGTTGTTTTAGCGAACACCGGGGAGCTGTTTTTT	CSVVLANTGELFF
TRBV9	TRBJ1-5	.	.	TGTGCCAGCAGCCCTGGGAGGAGCAATCAGCCCCAGCATTTT	CASSPGRSNQPQHF
TRBV11-2	TRBJ1-3	.	.	TGTGCCAGCAGCTCTCTGTCAGGAAACACCATATATTTT	CASSSLSGNTIYF
TRBV6-5	TRBJ2-7	.	TRBD1	TGTGCCAGCATTTCTACAGGGGGCGGGGAGCAGTACTTC	CASISTGGGEQYF
TRBV19	TRBJ1-3	.	.	TGTGCCAGTAGTCCACCGGGGGAGCTTACTCCCTCTGGAAACACCATATATTTT	CASSPPGELTPSGNTIYF
TRBV15	TRBJ1-3	once	TRBD1	TGTGCCACCAGCGGCATATGGACAGGGACTGGAAACACCATATATTTT	CATSGIWTGTGNTIYF
TRBV4-1	TRBJ2-7	.	.	TGCGCCAGCAGCCAAGATATGGCTTACGAGCAGTACTTC	CASSQDMAYEQYF
TRBV9	TRBJ2-2	.	.	TGTGCCAGCAGCGCTACGGGGGAGCTGTTTTTT	CASSATGELFF
TRBV5-1	TRBJ2-5	.	.	TGCGCCAGCAGCTTGGGGGGTCAGAGGGAGACCCAGTACTTC	CASSLGGQRETQYF
TRBV5-8	TRBJ2-2	.	TRBD2	TGTGCCAGCAGCCCCCGGGGGGGCTTCTTTTCCGCGAACACCGGGGAGCTGTTTTTT	CASSPRGGFFSANTGELFF
TRBV5-6	TRBJ2-2	few	.	TGTGCCAGCAGCTTGGCAATCGGACAGAACACCGGGGAGCTGTTTTTT	CASSLAIGQNTGELFF
TRBV5-6	TRBJ1-2	.	TRBD1	TGTGCCAGCAGCTTAGGGACAGGGAATGGCTACACCTTC	CASSLGTGNGYTF
TRBV5-8	TRBJ1-5	.	.	TGTGCCAGCAGCTCTCTACGGATAGGGGACGGACGGCCCCAGCATTTT	CASSSLRIGDGRPQHF